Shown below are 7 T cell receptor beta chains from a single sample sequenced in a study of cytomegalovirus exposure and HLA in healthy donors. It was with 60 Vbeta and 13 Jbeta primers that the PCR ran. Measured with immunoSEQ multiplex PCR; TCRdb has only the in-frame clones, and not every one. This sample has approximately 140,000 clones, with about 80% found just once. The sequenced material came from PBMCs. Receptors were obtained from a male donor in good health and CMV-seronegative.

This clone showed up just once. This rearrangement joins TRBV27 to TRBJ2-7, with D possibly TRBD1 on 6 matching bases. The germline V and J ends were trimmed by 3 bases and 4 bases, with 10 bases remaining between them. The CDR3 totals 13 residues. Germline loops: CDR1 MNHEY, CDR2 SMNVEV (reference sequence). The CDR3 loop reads CASSLNRAYEQYF. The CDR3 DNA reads TGTGCCAGCAGTTTGAACAGGGCTTACGAGCAGTACTTC.

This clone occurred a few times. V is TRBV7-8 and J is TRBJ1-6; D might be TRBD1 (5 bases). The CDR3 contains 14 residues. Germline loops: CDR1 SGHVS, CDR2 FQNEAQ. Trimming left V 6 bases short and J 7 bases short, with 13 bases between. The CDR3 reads CASRPRGGNSPLHF. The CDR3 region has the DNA TGTGCCAGCAGACCTAGGGGTGGAAATTCACCCCTCCACTTT.

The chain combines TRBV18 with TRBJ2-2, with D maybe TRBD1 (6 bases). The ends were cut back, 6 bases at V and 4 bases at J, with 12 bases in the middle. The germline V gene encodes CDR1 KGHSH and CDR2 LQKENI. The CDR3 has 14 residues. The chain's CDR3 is CASSLDRFTGELFF. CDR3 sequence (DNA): TGTGCCAGCTCCCTGGACAGATTCACCGGGGAGCTGTTTTTT.

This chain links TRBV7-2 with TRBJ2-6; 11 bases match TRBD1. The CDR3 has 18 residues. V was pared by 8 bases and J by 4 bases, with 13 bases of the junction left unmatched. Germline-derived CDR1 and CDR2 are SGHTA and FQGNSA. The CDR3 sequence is CASSPTGTGGYGANVLTF. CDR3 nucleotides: TGTGCCAGCTCCCCGACCGGGACAGGGGGGTACGGGGCCAACGTCCTGACTTTC. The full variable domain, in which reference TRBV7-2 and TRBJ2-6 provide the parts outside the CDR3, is GAGVSQSPSNKVTEKGKDVELRCDPISGHTALYWYRQSLGQGLEFLIYFQGNSAPDKSGLPSDRFSAERTGGSVSTLTIQRTQQEDSAVYLCASSPTGTGGYGANVLTFGAGSRLTVL.

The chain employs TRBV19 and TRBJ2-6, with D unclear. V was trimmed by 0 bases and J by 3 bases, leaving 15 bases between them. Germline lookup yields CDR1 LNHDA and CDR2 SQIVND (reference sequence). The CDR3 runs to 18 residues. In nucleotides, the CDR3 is TGTGCCAGTAGTATAGAGCTAGAAAGAGTCCTTGGGGCCAACGTCCTGACTTTC. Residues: CASSIELERVLGANVLTF.

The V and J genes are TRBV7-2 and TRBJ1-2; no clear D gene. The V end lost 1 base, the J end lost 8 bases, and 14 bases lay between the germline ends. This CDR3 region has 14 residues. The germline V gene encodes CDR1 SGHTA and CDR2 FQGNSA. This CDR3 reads CASSLVEGLGGYTF. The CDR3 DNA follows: TGTGCCAGCAGCTTAGTCGAGGGTTTGGGAGGCTACACCTTC.

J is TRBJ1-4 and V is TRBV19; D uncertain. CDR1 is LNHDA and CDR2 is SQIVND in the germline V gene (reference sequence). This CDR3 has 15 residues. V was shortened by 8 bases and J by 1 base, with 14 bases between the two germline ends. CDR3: CASAPFHETNEKLFF. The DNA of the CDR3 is TGTGCCAGTGCGCCCTTCCACGAAACTAATGAAAAACTGTTTTTT. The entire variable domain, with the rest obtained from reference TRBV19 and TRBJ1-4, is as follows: DGGITQSPKYLFRKEGQNVTLSCEQNLNHDAMYWYRQDPGQGLRLIYYSQIVNDFQKGDIAEGYSVSREKKESFPLTVTSAQKNPTAFYLCASAPFHETNEKLFFGSGTQLSVL.